This T cell receptor beta chain was recovered during a study of CD8+ T cells in alopecia areata. Background on the study: Once tofacitinib had been taken for 6 to 18 months, 6 months off drug followed.

Study results and limitations: Scalp sample data also include resident alphabeta T cells from normal skin.

Treatment noted: oral pan-JAK inhibitor, 5-10 mg twice daily. Notes on this clone: The target antigen is unknown.

The germline V gene encodes CDR1 SGHRS and CDR2 YFSETQ. The CDR3 contains 11 residues. Trimming left V 9 bases short and J 1 base short, with 8 bases between. RNA was isolated and reverse transcribed to cDNA, the sequencing template. Sequencing used immunoSEQ multiplex PCR; TCRdb keeps in-frame clones, though not all of them. The profile shows about 110,000 clones, less than 75% of them singletons. The source is a human donor with alopecia areata. The chain combines TRBV5-1 with TRBJ2-7; maybe TRBD2 (5 bases). This specimen was CD8+ T cells sorted from blood, taken at week 24, from a patient treated with tofacitinib. The CDR3 is CAKRESYEQYF. CDR3 sequence (DNA): TGCGCCAAACGGGAATCCTACGAGCAGTACTTC.